The 32 T cell receptor beta chains below were found in one sample sequenced in a study of T cells in Graves' hyperthyroidism and ophthalmopathy. Using RNA transcripts as the source, TCR beta CDR3 regions were amplified. Primed by the HTBI set, a first-round RT-PCR was run on the TCR CDR3. TCRdb itself ran the multiplex PCR reads through MiXCR, one entry per CDR3 protein. The sample lists 450,000 to 600,000 distinct CDR3 sequences; 13% to 15% were seen once. Sequenced: blood. These TCRs come from a woman aged 40 to 50 with Graves' hyperthyroidism.

The V gene is TRBV6-1, the J gene TRBJ1-3; 7 nucleotides match TRBD1. Per germline, CDR1 MNHNS and CDR2 SASEGT. The CDR3 has 14 amino acids. V lost 6 bases and J lost 1; bases outside the gene matches: 3. In DNA, the CDR3 is TGTGCCAGCAGACGGACAGGATCTGGAAACACCATATATTTT. Amino acid sequence: CASRRTGSGNTIYF.

This clonotype was found many times. CDR3 in amino acids: CASSFPGNYNEQFF. CDR3 nucleotide sequence: TGTGCCAGCAGTTTTCCAGGGAACTACAATGAGCAGTTCTTC. The chain has TRBV6-2 or TRBV6-3 and TRBJ2-1, with a possible D match to TRBD1 (5 bases). The CDR3 length is 14 residues. V was shortened by 4 bases and J by 3 bases, with 10 bases between the two germline ends. The germline V gene encodes CDR1 MNHEY and CDR2 SVGEGT.

In its sample, this clonotype was seen many times. V and J are TRBV2 and TRBJ2-1, with D unclear. The CDR3 is 14 residues long. V was trimmed by 1 base and J by 1 base, leaving 5 bases between them. The germline V gene encodes CDR1 SNHLY and CDR2 FYNNEI. The CDR3 DNA follows: TGTGCCAGCAGTGAAGGGCCATCCTACAATGAGCAGTTCTTC. This gives the protein CASSEGPSYNEQFF.

This clonotype was detected a few times. The genes are TRBV7-3 and TRBJ2-2; the D is unclear. The germline CDR1 and CDR2 sequences are SGHTA and FQGTGA. This CDR3 region has 15 residues. The V end lost 1 base, the J end lost 5 bases, and 11 bases lay between the germline ends. The CDR3 reads CASSLSLIGTGELFF. The CDR3 nucleotides are TGTGCCAGCAGCTTAAGTCTGATTGGGACCGGGGAGCTGTTTTTT.

This sequence joins TRBV4-1 and TRBJ2-1, with 7 bases aligning to TRBD1. Trimming at V came to 0 bases and at J to 3 bases, leaving 5 bases not matched to a gene. Germline V gene data show CDR1 as MGHRA and CDR2 as YSYEKL. The CDR3 runs to 16 residues. The chain's CDR3 is CASSQDLGQNYNEQFF. The CDR3 DNA reads as TGCGCCAGCAGCCAAGATCTGGGACAGAACTACAATGAGCAGTTCTTC.

The chain carries TRBV5-1 and TRBJ2-1; D is unresolved. CDR1 is SGHRS, CDR2 YFSETQ, per germline. Trimming left V 4 bases short and J 6 bases short, with 14 bases between. CDR3 length equals 14 residues. This chain's CDR3 is CASSRTTGINEQFF. CDR3 bases: TGCGCCAGCAGCCGCACGACGGGTATCAATGAGCAGTTCTTC.

In nucleotides, the CDR3 is TGCGCCAGCAGCCAAGATCAGCAGGGGTATTCACCCCTCCACTTT. Its translation: CASSQDQQGYSPLHF. This chain connects TRBV4-1 to TRBJ1-6; D possibly corresponds to TRBD1 (6 bases). The germline V gene has CDR1 MGHRA and CDR2 YSYEKL. Trimming pared 0 bases from V and 8 bases from J, leaving 11 bases between. This CDR3 comprises 15 residues.

The chain has TRBV4-1 and TRBJ1-5; D perhaps matches TRBD1 (6 bases). Germline V lookup: CDR1 MGHRA, CDR2 YSYEKL. Trimming left V 5 bases short and J 8 bases short, with 13 bases between. CDR3 length equals 13 residues. This chain's CDR3 is CASSNSQGEPQHF. CDR3 nucleotides: TGCGCCAGCAGCAATTCACAGGGAGAGCCCCAGCATTTT.

This clonotype came up many times. The chain carries TRBV20-1 and TRBJ1-2; no definite D call. This CDR3 is built from 12 residues. The V end was cut by 3 bases, the J end by 3 bases, with 8 bases between. In germline, CDR1 is DFQATT, CDR2 SNEGSKA (reference sequence). CDR3 region: CSASLHYYGYTF. The CDR3, as DNA: TGCAGTGCTAGTCTACATTACTATGGCTACACCTTC.

This clonotype was recorded at least ten times. The chain employs TRBV7-9 and TRBJ2-7, with no clear D. The CDR3 covers 15 residues. Trimming shortened V by 5 bases and J by 0 bases, and 14 bases separated the two germline ends. Germline CDR1 and CDR2: SEHNR and FQNEAQ (reference sequence). The CDR3 sequence: CASSPSPESSYEQYF. The CDR3 DNA sequence: TGTGCCAGCAGCCCCTCGCCAGAAAGCTCCTACGAGCAGTACTTC. Together with reference TRBV7-9 and TRBJ2-7, the CDR3 gives the full variable domain: DTGVSQNPRHKITKRGQNVTFRCDPISEHNRLYWYRQTLGQGPEFLTYFQNEAQLEKSRLLSDRFSAERPKGSFSTLEIQRTEQGDSAMYLCASSPSPESSYEQYFGPGTRLTVT.

This clonotype was detected many times. The V gene is TRBV27, the J gene TRBJ1-2; maybe TRBD1 (5 bases). The germline gives CDR1 MNHEY, CDR2 SMNVEV (reference sequence). The CDR3 has 13 amino acids. Trimming pared 6 bases from V and 2 bases from J, leaving 10 bases between. CDR3 residues: CASRGVSNYGYTF. The CDR3 DNA sequence: TGTGCCAGCAGGGGGGTTTCAAACTATGGCTACACCTTC.

This clonotype was counted only a few times. The CDR3 is CASSYVTGTDTQYF. The CDR3 DNA reads TGTGCCAGCAGTTACGTAACTGGAACAGATACGCAGTATTTT. The chain uses TRBV6-5 and TRBJ2-3; D unclear. Germline V gene data show CDR1 as MNHEY and CDR2 as SVGAGI. The CDR3 sequence is 14 residues long. V was clipped by 2 bases and J by 3 bases, with 9 bases between them.

This clonotype was detected many times. The chain couples TRBV28 to TRBJ1-5; D unclear. This CDR3 has 14 amino acids. Germline V gene lookup returns CDR1 MDHEN and CDR2 SYDVKM. V shed 5 bases and J shed 3 bases, with 11 bases lying between them. The CDR3 is CASSRGFFNQPQHF. CDR3 DNA sequence: TGTGCCAGCAGTAGAGGGTTCTTCAATCAGCCCCAGCATTTT.

The chain carries TRBV12-3 or TRBV12-4 and TRBJ2-3; D might be TRBD2 (5 bases). The length of the CDR3 is 15 residues. The germline V and J ends were trimmed by 3 bases and 3 bases, with 13 bases remaining between them. The CDR3 bases are TGTGCCAGCAGTTTCCGGGGAAGCCATACAGATACGCAGTATTTT. This translates into CASSFRGSHTDTQYF.

The chain is built from TRBV27 and TRBJ2-2, with 7 bases identical to TRBD2. The CDR3 covers 16 residues. The germline V gene has CDR1 MNHEY and CDR2 SMNVEV (reference sequence). V lost 5 bases to trimming and J lost 6 bases; unmatched junction nucleotides: 12. CDR3 sequence reads: CASSHLGGRGPGELFF. Here the CDR3 DNA reads TGTGCCAGCAGTCACTTAGGCGGGAGAGGACCCGGGGAGCTGTTTTTT.

This chain uses TRBV9 with TRBJ1-4; TRBD1 matches 7 bases. The germline CDR1 and CDR2 sequences are SGDLS and YYNGEE. This CDR3 is 15 amino acids long. The V segment lost 4 bases and the J segment 8 bases; nucleotides outside the gene matches: 11. CDR3 in DNA: TGTGCCAGCAGCAGAACCGGGACAGTAAACGAAAAACTGTTTTTT. It codes for CASSRTGTVNEKLFF.

At least ten counts were recorded for this clonotype. This chain uses TRBV7-3 with TRBJ2-7; a possible D gene is TRBD2 (5 bases). V was shortened by 8 bases and J by 0 bases, with 11 bases between the two germline ends. CDR1 is SGHTA and CDR2 is FQGTGA in the germline V gene. The length of the CDR3 is 13 residues. The CDR3 region has the DNA TGTGCCAGCCGGGGAATTAGCTCCTACGAGCAGTACTTC. Translated, it gives CASRGISSYEQYF.

This clonotype was observed a handful of times. This chain joins TRBV28 and TRBJ2-1; D perhaps matches TRBD1 (5 bases). This CDR3 has 11 amino acids. Germline CDR1 MDHEN, CDR2 SYDVKM. V lost 4 bases to trimming and J lost 9 bases, with 7 bases between them. CDR3 sequence: CASSSRVEQFF. CDR3 sequence (DNA): TGTGCCAGCAGTTCCAGGGTTGAGCAGTTCTTC.

This clonotype was observed a few times. The chain recombines TRBV9 with TRBJ2-3; D possibly corresponds to TRBD2 (5 bases). CDR3 length: 16 residues. CDR1 and CDR2 (germline): SGDLS, YYNGEE. V was shortened by 0 bases and J by 2 bases, with 13 bases between the two germline ends. The CDR3 DNA reads as TGTGCCAGCAGCGTAGAGTGGGAGACGGCCACAGATACGCAGTATTTT. This translates into CASSVEWETATDTQYF. Based on the CDR3 plus reference TRBV9 and TRBJ2-3, the full variable domain is DSGVTQTPKHLITATGQRVTLRCSPRSGDLSVYWYQQSLDQGLQFLIQYYNGEERAKGNILERFSAQQFPDLHSELNLSSLELGDSALYFCASSVEWETATDTQYFGPGTRLTVL.

The chain combines TRBV29-1 with TRBJ1-1; 8 bases are shared with TRBD1. Unmatched junction bases numbered 13, after V lost 7 bases and J lost 3 bases. Per the germline V gene, CDR1 is SQVTM and CDR2 is ANQGSEA. There are 15 residues in the CDR3. CDR3 bases: TGCAGCGCGCGGGGGACCAGGGGGCTCGACACTGAAGCTTTCTTT. As protein: CSARGTRGLDTEAFF.

Details on this clonotype: A read error may be the cause here, since a much bigger clone is one base away. The chain couples TRBV18 to TRBJ1-4; TRBD1 agrees at 9 bases. This CDR3 spans 15 amino acids. CDR1 and CDR2 from the germline V gene are KGHSH and LQKENI. V was clipped by 4 bases and J by 6 bases; unmatched bases: 6. The CDR3 DNA is TGTGCCAGCTCACTGCCGGGACAGGGTTATGAAAAACTGTTTTTT. Protein product: CASSLPGQGYEKLFF.

This clonotype came up many times. The chain has TRBV10-2 and TRBJ2-7; 7 bases align to TRBD1. The CDR3 length is 13 residues. Germline-derived CDR1 and CDR2 are WSHSY and SAAADI. J lost 0 bases, V lost 8 bases, and 4 bases had no gene match. The CDR3 DNA sequence: TGCGCCAGCGGATGGGACAGCTCCTACGAGCAGTACTTC. This codes for CASGWDSSYEQYF.

This clonotype appeared a few times. The V gene is TRBV12-3 or TRBV12-4, the J gene TRBJ1-5; the D gene is possibly TRBD1 (5 bases). Trimming stripped 5 bases from V and 6 bases from J, with 20 bases between. The CDR3 is 16 amino acids. CDR3: CASSLKIPGVGQPQHF. CDR3 in DNA: TGTGCCAGCAGTCTAAAGATTCCGGGGGTAGGTCAGCCCCAGCATTTT.

At least ten counts were recorded for this clonotype. This chain connects TRBV30 to TRBJ1-2; 7 bases map to TRBD1. CDR1 is GTSNPN and CDR2 is SVGIG in the germline V gene (reference sequence). Losses at the gene ends were 7 bases for V and 4 bases for J; bases not matched to a gene: 9. This CDR3 is built from 13 residues. CDR3 protein: CASETGRGYGYTF. The CDR3 coding sequence is TGTGCCTCTGAGACAGGGAGGGGCTATGGCTACACCTTC.

There are many counts of this clonotype. The chain joins TRBV2 to TRBJ2-1; TRBD1 matches at 9 bases. The junction had 10 bases not matched to a gene; V was cut back by 6 bases and J by 7 bases. The CDR3 covers 15 residues. Germline V gene lookup returns CDR1 SNHLY and CDR2 FYNNEI. The CDR3, as DNA: TGTGCCAGCAGATTTGGGACAGGGAAGTTAAATGAGCAGTTCTTC. It is translated as CASRFGTGKLNEQFF. The complete variable domain, with remaining parts taken from reference TRBV2 and TRBJ2-1, reads EPEVTQTPSHQVTQMGQEVILRCVPISNHLYFYWYRQILGQKVEFLVSFYNNEISEKSEIFDDQFSVERPDGSNFTLKIRSTKLEDSAMYFCASRFGTGKLNEQFFGPGTRLTVL.

The sample holds a few counts of this clonotype. A single base separates this from a much larger clone, so it may be a read error. J is TRBJ2-1 and V is TRBV2; the D gene is possibly TRBD1 (5 bases). The CDR3 extends over 15 amino acids. CDR1 is SNHLY, CDR2 FYNNEI, per germline. CDR3: CASSVGRVGYNEQSF. CDR3 nucleotides: TGTGCCAGCAGTGTTGGCAGGGTGGGGTACAATGAGCAGTCCTTC.

V usage is TRBV9 and J usage is TRBJ1-2; 7 nucleotides agree with TRBD1. There are 15 residues in the CDR3. Germline V lookup: CDR1 SGDLS, CDR2 YYNGEE. V gave up 2 bases and J gave up 0 bases; unmatched junction bases: 4. Written as DNA, the CDR3 is TGTGCCAGCAGCGTCGGGACAGCTTCTAACTATGGCTACACCTTC. Protein sequence: CASSVGTASNYGYTF.

This clonotype was picked up many times. The chain joins TRBV28 to TRBJ1-1; D uncertain. Per germline, CDR1 MDHEN and CDR2 SYDVKM. Trimming took off 1 base at V and 3 bases at J, with 9 bases between the two ends. The length of the CDR3 is 14 residues. CDR3 loop: CASSLLGRYTEAFF. CDR3 nucleotide sequence: TGTGCCAGCAGTTTATTGGGCAGGTACACTGAAGCTTTCTTT.

About this clonotype: A read error may account for a junction end that differs from germline. V usage is TRBV28 and J usage is TRBJ2-5; D is perhaps TRBD1 or TRBD2 (5 bases each). CDR1 MDHEN and CDR2 SYDVKM come from the germline V gene. CDR3 length: 12 amino acids. CDR3 DNA sequence: TGTGCCAGCAGTTCCCCGGGACGCACCCGGTACTTC. Its translation: CASSSPGRTRYF.

This clonotype has a count of ten or more. This rearrangement joins TRBV6-1 to TRBJ1-1; D is uncertain. The CDR3 has 13 residues. V dropped 6 bases and J dropped 4 bases, with 12 bases sitting between them. Germline values: CDR1 MNHNS, CDR2 SASEGT. The CDR3 DNA follows: TGTGCCAGCAGGGCCGAACAGTTCACTGAAGCTTTCTTT. Protein sequence: CASRAEQFTEAFF.

In its sample, this clonotype was seen a few times. This chain connects TRBV20-1 to TRBJ1-2, with D hard to call. This CDR3 has 12 amino acids. Germline V CDR1 and CDR2: DFQATT, SNEGSKA (reference sequence). V was trimmed by 3 bases and J by 2 bases, leaving 7 bases between them. The CDR3 DNA is TGCAGTGCTAGTGGGGTGAACTATGGCTACACCTTC. It encodes CSASGVNYGYTF.

The sample holds many counts of this clonotype. This sequence joins TRBV2 and TRBJ1-1; tentatively, D is TRBD1 (6 bases). The CDR3 covers 13 residues. The germline gives CDR1 SNHLY, CDR2 FYNNEI. V was shortened by 6 bases and J by 2 bases, with 10 bases between the two germline ends. In nucleotides, the CDR3 is TGTGCCAGCAGGAGGGACACCAACACTGAAGCTTTCTTT. Protein product: CASRRDTNTEAFF.